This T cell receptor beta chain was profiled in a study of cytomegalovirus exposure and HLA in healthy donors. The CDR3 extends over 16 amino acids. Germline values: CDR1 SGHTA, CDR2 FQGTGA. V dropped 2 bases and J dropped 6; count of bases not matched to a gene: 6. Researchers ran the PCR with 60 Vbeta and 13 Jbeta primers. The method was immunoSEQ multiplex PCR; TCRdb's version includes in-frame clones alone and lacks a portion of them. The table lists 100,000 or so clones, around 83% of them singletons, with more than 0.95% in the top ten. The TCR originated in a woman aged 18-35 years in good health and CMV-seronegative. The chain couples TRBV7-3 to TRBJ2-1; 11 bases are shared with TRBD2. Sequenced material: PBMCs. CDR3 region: CASSLLGLAGLNEQFF. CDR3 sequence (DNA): TGTGCCAGCAGCTTACTCGGACTAGCGGGCCTCAATGAGCAGTTCTTC. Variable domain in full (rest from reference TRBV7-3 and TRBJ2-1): GAGVSQTPSNKVTEKGKYVELRCDPISGHTALYWYRQSLGQGPEFLIYFQGTGAADDSGLPNDRFFAVRPEGSVSTLKIQRTERGDSAVYLCASSLLGLAGLNEQFFGPGTRLTVL.